What follows describes a single T cell receptor beta chain. No cognate antigen has been identified for it. No quality values exist for individual bases; no much larger clone is one base distant. The source of the sample is a study of CD8 T cells in ankylosing spondylitis (dated by TCRdb to 2016 to 2017). Notes on the research overall: The study set out to find disease-linked TCR variants by profiling T cell receptor beta repertoires in ankylosing spondylitis patients and healthy donors. Peripheral blood was sampled, and synovial fluid was also collected from ankylosing spondylitis patients. The full study cohort comprised 20 to 30 ankylosing spondylitis patients and 85 to 120 healthy donors. General conclusions and limits of the study: The disease-linked clones were reported to be significantly enriched in matched synovial fluid samples from ankylosing spondylitis patients. A TCR beta motif made up of several highly homologous amino acid variants appeared to be characteristic of blood from ankylosing spondylitis patients. Some TCR beta motif variants had previously been reported in synovial fluid and blood of reactive arthritis patients, which suggested common disease-initiation mechanisms. The disease-linked clones had a CD8+ phenotype and were found at relatively low frequencies in peripheral blood.

The trim is 4 bases for V and 4 bases for J, with a gap of 11 bases between the germline ends. According to the germline V gene, CDR1 reads SGHRS and CDR2 reads YFSETQ. The CDR3 measures 14 amino acids from cysteine to phenylalanine. CDR3 DNA only is kept here, 42 bases in frame from base 1. Sequencing instrument: Illumina HiSeq 2500. Quantitative 5'-RACE with molecular barcodes was used to prepare TCR beta libraries. Under the source paper's analysis protocol: To identify disease-linked TCR variants, a new computational method was used, one built on a probabilistic model of VDJ rearrangement. The public reads were quality trimmed at Q25 with fastp and then assembled into clones with MiXCR by TCRdb, keeping productive beta chains. Identical CDR3 proteins give one entry, which carries the most common genes and DNA. The V and J calls, along with clone size, are taken from TCRdb and not from the paper's own processing. For this sample the table gives around 140,000 distinct CDR3 sequences, of which roughly 11% were detected only once. Together, the top ten hold around 4.1% of the sample.

The rearrangement joined TRBV5-1 to TRBJ2-2, and possibly TRBD1, on 6 matching bases. The specimen sequenced was blood, either unsorted or a sorted T cell fraction (not recorded which). The clonotype originates from a female donor with ankylosing spondylitis or in good health (not recorded which). The CDR3 protein is CASSPGDGTGELFF. The nucleotides read TGCGCCAGCAGCCCAGGGGACGGCACCGGGGAGCTGTTTTTT.